The clone carrying this TCR beta chain was counted only a few times. As yet, its antigen is unknown. The data are from a study of identical twins. Study-wide findings and caveats: Partial confounding of zero-insertion analyses by invariant MAIT and iNKT cells was possible.

Template switching added a universal primer site, and cDNA bore unique molecular identifiers. MiXCR, run by TCRdb on the 5' RACE reads, gives a single entry per CDR3 protein. In the table there are about 340,000 distinct CDR3 sequences, 12% of which are singletons. There are 14 residues in the CDR3. V lost 5 bases and J lost 4, with 15 bases in between. The germline V gene has CDR1 SGHAT and CDR2 FQNNGV. These data were also reused for a study on yellow fever vaccine responses in identical twins.

The sequenced material came from CD8+ T cells sorted from blood. V is TRBV11-2 and J is TRBJ2-7; D perhaps matches TRBD2 (7 bases). This clonotype was obtained from a woman between 18 and 29 years old in good health. CDR3 sequence (DNA): TGTGCCAGCAGCGTTGGAGGGGGAGGGTACGAGCAGTACGTC. This codes for CASSVGGGGYEQYV.